The 14 T cell receptor beta chains presented below share a single source sample, sequenced in a study of T cells in Graves' hyperthyroidism and ophthalmopathy. Amplified regions were TCR beta CDR3 sequences from RNA transcripts. The HTBI primer set drove a first-round RT-PCR of the TCR CDR3. MiXCR was run by TCRdb on the multiplex PCR reads, yielding one entry per CDR3 protein. In the table there are fewer than 600,000 distinct CDR3 sequences, 14% of which are singletons. Specimen: blood. Receptors were obtained from a woman in her thirties or forties with Graves' hyperthyroidism.

This clonotype was recorded at least ten times. V is TRBV9 and J is TRBJ2-7; the D is unclear. Trimming left V 4 bases short and J 1 base short, with 12 bases between. The germline CDR1 and CDR2 sequences are SGDLS and YYNGEE. The CDR3 totals 14 residues. CDR3 sequence (DNA): TGTGCCAGCAGCAGAACGACGGTATCCTACGAGCAGTACTTC. It is translated as CASSRTTVSYEQYF.

This clonotype was detected many times. The chain couples TRBV20-1 to TRBJ2-2; 8 bases match TRBD2. The V segment lost 3 bases and the J segment 4 bases; nucleotides outside the gene matches: 4. The germline CDR1 and CDR2 sequences are DFQATT and SNEGSKA (reference sequence). The CDR3 runs to 14 residues. The CDR3, as DNA: TGCAGTGCTAGCGGGAGGGGGGTCACCGGGGAGCTGTTTTTT. Its protein product is CSASGRGVTGELFF.

This clonotype showed up many times. The chain recombines TRBV12-3 or TRBV12-4 with TRBJ2-3; TRBD2 aligns across 12 bases. Trimming at V came to 0 bases and at J to 0 bases, leaving 19 bases not matched to a gene. The CDR3 loop spans 23 amino acids. The CDR3 region is CASSLAGWPGPGLAGKSTDTQYF. The CDR3, as DNA: TGTGCCAGCAGTTTAGCCGGGTGGCCAGGTCCCGGACTAGCGGGAAAAAGCACAGATACGCAGTATTTT.

This clonotype has at least ten counts. The rearrangement joins TRBV28 to TRBJ1-5; D gene uncertain. The CDR3 totals 16 residues. Germline V gene lookup returns CDR1 MDHEN and CDR2 SYDVKM. V was pared by 6 bases and J by 3 bases, with 18 bases between. The CDR3 protein is CASSRSSGSNNQPQHF. The CDR3 DNA reads TGTGCCAGCAGCCGTAGCTCTGGCAGTAACAATCAGCCCCAGCATTTT.

The rearrangement uses TRBV4-2 and TRBJ2-1; tentatively, D is TRBD1 (5 bases). Germline-derived CDR1 and CDR2 are LGHNA and YNFKEQ. This CDR3 contains 17 residues. Trimming pared 0 bases from V and 5 bases from J, leaving 17 bases between. Here the CDR3 DNA reads TGTGCCAGCAGCCAAGATATAGTAGACAGAGAAGACAATGAGCAGTTCTTC. As protein: CASSQDIVDREDNEQFF.

This clonotype was seen only a few times. The chain combines TRBV20-1 with TRBJ2-3, with D perhaps TRBD1 (5 bases). In germline, CDR1 is DFQATT, CDR2 SNEGSKA (reference sequence). The germline V and J ends were trimmed by 6 bases and 4 bases, with 17 bases remaining between them. The CDR3 contains 14 residues. CDR3 coding DNA: TGCAGTGCAATAGACCACAGGAGCCCAGATACGCAGTATTTT. Residues: CSAIDHRSPDTQYF.

This clonotype was observed a few times. The chain combines TRBV5-1 with TRBJ2-7; D is perhaps TRBD1 or TRBD2 (5 bases each). This CDR3 is 14 amino acids long. The V end was cut by 0 bases, the J end by 5 bases, with 12 bases between. Looked up from germline, CDR1 is SGHRS and CDR2 is YFSETQ. CDR3 nucleotides: TGCGCCAGCAGCTTGGGAGGGGAAGCCCACGAGCAGTACTTC. Protein sequence: CASSLGGEAHEQYF.

This clonotype showed up many times. V and J are TRBV11-3 and TRBJ2-7; D remains ambiguous. The CDR3 sequence is 12 residues long. The V end was cut by 0 bases, the J end by 10 bases, with 10 bases between. Per the germline V gene, CDR1 is SGHNT and CDR2 is YENEEA. CDR3 coding DNA: TGTGCCAGCAGCTTAGATTCGTCACTTCAGTACTTC. The encoded protein is CASSLDSSLQYF.

The chain recombines TRBV10-3 with TRBJ2-7; maybe TRBD2 (5 bases). V was clipped by 2 bases and J by 0 bases, with 8 bases between them. The length of the CDR3 is 14 residues. Germline V gives CDR1 ENHRY, CDR2 SYGVKD. The CDR3 region is CAISEGSNSYEQYF. The CDR3 nucleotides read TGTGCCATCAGTGAGGGGAGCAACTCCTACGAGCAGTACTTC.

This clonotype was detected a few times. The chain carries TRBV29-1 and TRBJ2-1; possibly TRBD2 for D (5 bases). CDR1 SQVTM and CDR2 ANQGSEA come from the germline V gene. The ends were cut back, 0 bases at V and 4 bases at J, with 19 bases in the middle. The CDR3 is 17 amino acids. CDR3 sequence: CSVEDYGSGIRYNEQFF. DNA for the CDR3: TGCAGCGTTGAAGATTACGGCTCCGGGATCCGATACAATGAGCAGTTCTTC.

This clonotype was counted at least ten times. This chain joins TRBV7-2 and TRBJ2-3; D gene ambiguous. Trimming cost V 5 bases and J 6 bases, with 9 bases left between them. The germline gives CDR1 SGHTA, CDR2 FQGNSA. The CDR3 loop spans 12 amino acids. The CDR3 sequence is CASSQSRDTQYF. The CDR3 nucleotides are TGTGCCAGCAGCCAGAGTAGGGATACGCAGTATTTT.

Many counts were recorded for this clonotype. CDR3: CASSATPERAAQITYEQYF. The CDR3 DNA is TGTGCCAGCAGTGCCACCCCCGAGCGAGCGGCCCAGATCACCTACGAGCAGTACTTC. This chain links TRBV6-1 with TRBJ2-7, with a weak D call TRBD2 (5 bases). The V end lost 4 bases, the J end lost 2 bases, and 27 bases lay between the germline ends. Germline values: CDR1 MNHNS, CDR2 SASEGT. The length of the CDR3 is 19 residues.

The V gene is TRBV29-1, the J gene TRBJ2-3; TRBD1 agrees at 11 bases. V trimming: 7 bases; J trimming: 4 bases; junction bases outside the gene matches: 7. CDR3 length: 14 residues. Germline V CDR1 and CDR2: SQVTM, ANQGSEA. CDR3 loop: CSARPGQGADTQYF. CDR3 sequence (DNA): TGCAGCGCCAGACCGGGACAGGGGGCAGATACGCAGTATTTT.

This clonotype was counted at least ten times. This chain connects TRBV27 to TRBJ2-1; D perhaps matches TRBD2 (6 bases). V lost 3 bases, J lost 3 bases, and 9 bases lay in between. The CDR3 is 14 residues long. Germline V CDR1 and CDR2: MNHEY, SMNVEV (reference sequence). CDR3 in amino acids: CASSFPGLYNEQFF. In nucleotides, the CDR3 is TGTGCCAGCAGTTTCCCGGGACTCTACAATGAGCAGTTCTTC.